A few counts support the clone carrying this TCR beta chain. Its target is not known. V shed 4 bases and J shed 8 bases, with 17 bases lying between them. Germline CDR1 reads SEHNR; CDR2 reads FQNEAQ (reference sequence). CDR3 size: 15 residues. Assay used: immunoSEQ multiplex PCR; TCRdb lists only in-frame clones, some missing. This sample carries about 2.4 million clones, 90% to 95% of them seen once, and the ten largest clones take around 0.14%. This record belongs to a study of shared clonotypes between healthy human individuals. In the CD4+ fraction, cells were divided into CD45RA+ naive and CD45RA-negative memory subsets. Study-level points and caveats: Memory subsets generally showed lower estimated richness than naive subsets. Sampling covered blood only; tissue repertoires likely differ.

The source of this sequence is a man aged 18 to 29 in good health. V gene TRBV7-9 combines with J gene TRBJ1-4, with D unclear. The sample consisted of naive CD4+ T cells sorted from blood. Subset reported: CD45RA+ positively selected. This CDR3 is CASSSAGIEQEKLFF. The DNA of the CDR3 is TGTGCCAGCAGCTCCGCCGGGATCGAACAGGAAAAACTGTTTTTT.